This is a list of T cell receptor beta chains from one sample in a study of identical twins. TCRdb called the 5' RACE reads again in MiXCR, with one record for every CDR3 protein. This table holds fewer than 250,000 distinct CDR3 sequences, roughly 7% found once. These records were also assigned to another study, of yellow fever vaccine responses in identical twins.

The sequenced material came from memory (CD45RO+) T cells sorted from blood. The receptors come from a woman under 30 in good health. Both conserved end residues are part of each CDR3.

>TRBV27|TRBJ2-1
CASSLSGGFAYNEQFF
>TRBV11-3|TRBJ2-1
CASTSGPNEQFF
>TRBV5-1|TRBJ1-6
CASSSGQVDNSPLHF
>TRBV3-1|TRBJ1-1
CASSQAGWNTEAFF
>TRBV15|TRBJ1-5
CATSPARGNQPQHF
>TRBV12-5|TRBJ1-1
CASGTEQLGVAFF
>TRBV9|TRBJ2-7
CASSPRDRGGYEQYF
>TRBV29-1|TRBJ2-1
CSVDRGLAGSSLSSYNEQFF
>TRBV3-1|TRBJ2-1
CASSQLQGGSIGTPSSYNEQFF
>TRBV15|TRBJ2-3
CATSRGAAVTDTQYF
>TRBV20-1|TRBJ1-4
CSARTTPGGGSNEKLFF
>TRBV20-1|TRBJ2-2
CSALGTARTGELFF
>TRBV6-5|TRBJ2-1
CASSYSAGFEQFF
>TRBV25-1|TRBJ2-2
CASSEGVGGRDTGELFF
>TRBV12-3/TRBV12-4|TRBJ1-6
CASSPGGPRSPLHF
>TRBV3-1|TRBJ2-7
CASSQEWKEYQYF
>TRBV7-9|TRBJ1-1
CASRPIERGNTEAFF
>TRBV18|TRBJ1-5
CASSREGVSNQPQHF
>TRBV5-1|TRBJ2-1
CASSVGTGTSYNEQFF
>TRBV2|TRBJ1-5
CASSSSGGLSQPQHF
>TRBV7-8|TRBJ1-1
CASSQAGEAFF
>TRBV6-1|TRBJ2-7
CASRGGKGHEQYF
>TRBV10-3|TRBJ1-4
CAISTTGATNEKLFF
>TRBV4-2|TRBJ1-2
CASSQLVTGTGTNYGYTF
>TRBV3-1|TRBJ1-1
CASSQVFHRVIVFYTEAFF
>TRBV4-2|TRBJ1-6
CASSQESWTGGSYNSPLHF
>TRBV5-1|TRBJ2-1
CASRPGLAGGPYEEQFF
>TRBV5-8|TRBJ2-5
CASSRQFQETQYF
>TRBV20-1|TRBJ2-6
CSARDLRGTGANVLTF
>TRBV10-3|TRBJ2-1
CAISNRAETSGKNEQFF
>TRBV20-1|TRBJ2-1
CSARAVSSYNEQFF
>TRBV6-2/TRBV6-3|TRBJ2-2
CASGTRSVGFGELFF
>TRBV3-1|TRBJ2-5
CASSPAAGGMKVETQYF
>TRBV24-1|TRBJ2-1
CATSDPTLAGGNSEQFF
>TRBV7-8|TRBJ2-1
CASSPNYPAGALNEQFF
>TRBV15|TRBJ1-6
CATSRDRGSPLHF
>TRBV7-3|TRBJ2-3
CASSDQLAGNRDTQYF
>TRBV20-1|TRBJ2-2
CSARGAPGVDTGELFF
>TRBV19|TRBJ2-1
CASSIIRQGPNEQFF
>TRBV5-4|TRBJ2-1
CASSSDGGPFRGNEQFF
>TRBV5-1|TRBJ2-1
CASSLGQMGNEQFF
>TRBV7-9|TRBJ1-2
CASSLDRGPYGYTF
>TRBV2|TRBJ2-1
CASSASGGPYNEQFF
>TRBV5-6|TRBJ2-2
CASLQSRGTGELFF
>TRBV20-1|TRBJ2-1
CSAREALLAGRDNEQFF
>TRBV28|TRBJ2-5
CASSLMGQAQETQYF
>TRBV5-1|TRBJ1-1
CASSLGPEVTEAFF
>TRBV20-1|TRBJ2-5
CSAKQGAGETQYF
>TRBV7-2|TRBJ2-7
CASSPAYTDYEQYF
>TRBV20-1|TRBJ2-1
CSARDRVGLADQQFF